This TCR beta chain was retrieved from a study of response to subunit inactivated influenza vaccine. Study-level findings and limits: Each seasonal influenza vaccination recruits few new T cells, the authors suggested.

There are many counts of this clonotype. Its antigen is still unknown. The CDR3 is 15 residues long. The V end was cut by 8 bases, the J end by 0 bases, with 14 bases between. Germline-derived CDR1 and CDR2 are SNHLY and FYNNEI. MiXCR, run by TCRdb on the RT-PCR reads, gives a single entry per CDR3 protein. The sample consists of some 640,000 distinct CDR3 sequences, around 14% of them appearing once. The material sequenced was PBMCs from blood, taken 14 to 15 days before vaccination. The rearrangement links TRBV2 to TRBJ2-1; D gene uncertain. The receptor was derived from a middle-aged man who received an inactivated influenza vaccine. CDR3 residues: CASVIGIGSYNEQFF. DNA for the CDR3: TGTGCCAGCGTAATAGGGATCGGCTCCTACAATGAGCAGTTCTTC.